Presented here are 19 T cell receptor beta chains from one specimen sequenced in a study of CD8 T cells in ankylosing spondylitis. Study-wide results and caveats: Ankylosing spondylitis blood appeared to be characterized by a TCR beta motif of several highly homologous variants.

MiXCR, applied by TCRdb to the 5' RACE reads, yields one record per CDR3 protein. The top ten clones hold about 20% of a sample with more than 600,000 distinct CDR3 sequences, 15% to 20% of them seen once. These receptors' antigens are unknown. The sample consisted of blood, either unsorted or a sorted T cell fraction (not recorded which). Receptors originate from a male donor with ankylosing spondylitis.

This clonotype came up a few times. The chain combines TRBV20-1 with TRBJ1-1, with 8 bases lining up with TRBD1. Looked up from germline, CDR1 is DFQATT and CDR2 is SNEGSKA (reference sequence). The junction had 15 bases not matched to a gene; V was cut back by 0 bases and J by 3 bases. CDR3 length: 18 amino acids. The CDR3 DNA is TGCAGTGCTAGAGATTCCACCAGGGGACCACAGGGGGACACTGAAGCTTTCTTT. This translates into CSARDSTRGPQGDTEAFF.

The chain employs TRBV7-9 and TRBJ2-7, with D possibly matching TRBD2 (7 bases). Trimming took off 3 bases at V and 6 bases at J, with 15 bases between the two ends. This CDR3 has 14 amino acids. CDR1 is SEHNR and CDR2 is FQNEAQ in the germline V gene (reference sequence). The CDR3 sequence is CASSFSVGGGEQYF. The CDR3 bases are TGTGCCAGCAGCTTTTCCGTGGGAGGGGGCGAGCAGTACTTC.

This sequence joins TRBV7-9 and TRBJ2-2; TRBD1 might be the D (5 bases). This CDR3 has 15 residues. In germline, CDR1 is SEHNR, CDR2 FQNEAQ (reference sequence). The V end lost 4 bases, the J end lost 0 bases, and 9 bases lay between the germline ends. The CDR3 DNA reads TGTGCCAGCAGCTACTCAGGGTCGAACACCGGGGAGCTGTTTTTT. The encoded protein is CASSYSGSNTGELFF.

The chain recombines TRBV13 with TRBJ2-1; D remains unclear. CDR3 length: 12 residues. Germline CDR1 is PRHDT and CDR2 is FYEKMQ (reference sequence). Trimming pared 3 bases from V and 5 bases from J, leaving 5 bases between. The CDR3 protein is CASSFNNNEQFF. In DNA form, the CDR3 reads TGTGCCAGCAGCTTCAACAACAATGAGCAGTTCTTC.

The table lists this clonotype with many counts. V and J are TRBV29-1 and TRBJ1-1, with D tentatively TRBD1 (6 bases). V was shortened by 1 base and J by 3 bases, with 12 bases between the two germline ends. The CDR3 runs to 14 residues. Germline CDR1 is SQVTM and CDR2 is ANQGSEA. DNA for the CDR3: TGCAGCGTTGAAGGTAGGGGGAGGGACACTGAAGCTTTCTTT. This sequence encodes CSVEGRGRDTEAFF.

There are a few counts of this clonotype. The chain recombines TRBV12-3 or TRBV12-4 with TRBJ2-1, with 8 bases fitting TRBD2. There are 17 residues in the CDR3. V was clipped by 4 bases and J by 2 bases; unmatched bases: 10. CDR3 protein: CASSYPRDGGAYNEQFF. CDR3 nucleotide sequence: TGTGCCAGCAGTTACCCTCGGGACGGGGGGGCCTACAATGAGCAGTTCTTC.

This chain joins TRBV4-2 and TRBJ1-2; D possibly corresponds to TRBD1 (6 bases). Per germline, CDR1 LGHNA and CDR2 YNFKEQ. The length of the CDR3 is 16 residues. The germline V and J ends were trimmed by 4 bases and 2 bases, with 17 bases remaining between them. The CDR3 region has the DNA TGTGCCAGCAGCCGGCTGAACAGGGACTCCAACTATGGCTACACCTTC. Encoded protein: CASSRLNRDSNYGYTF.

V usage is TRBV11-2 and J usage is TRBJ1-4, with D unresolved. V shed 3 bases and J shed 0 bases, with 20 bases lying between them. CDR1 and CDR2 (germline): SGHAT, FQNNGV. This CDR3 region has 19 residues. The CDR3 nucleotides read TGTGCCAGCAGCTTTCACAGCGGAGTAGGACGACCAACTAATGAAAAACTGTTTTTT. Its translation is CASSFHSGVGRPTNEKLFF.

Of note for this clonotype: This could be a read error, since a much larger clone is one nucleotide away. The rearrangement uses TRBV7-2 and TRBJ2-1, with D hard to call. The CDR3 length is 12 residues. V was clipped by 5 bases and J by 4 bases, with 6 bases between them. Germline V gene data show CDR1 as SGHTA and CDR2 as FQGNSA. This CDR3 is CASSPWYNEQFF. CDR3 DNA: TGTGCCAGCAGCCCTTGGTACAATGAGCAGTTCTTC.

This chain connects TRBV7-8 to TRBJ2-6; the D gene is possibly TRBD2 (5 bases). Germline V gene sequence: CDR1 SGHVS, CDR2 FQNEAQ. The germline V and J ends were trimmed by 4 bases and 4 bases, with 20 bases remaining between them. This CDR3 contains 18 residues. In DNA form, the CDR3 reads TGTGCCAGCAGCTCGAGGGCGAACGGACCGTGGGGGGCCAACGTCCTGACTTTC. Its translation is CASSSRANGPWGANVLTF.

Ten or more counts support this clonotype. This chain connects TRBV7-9 to TRBJ2-1; D not certain. CDR3 length: 13 residues. V gave up 5 bases and J gave up 0 bases, with 5 bases separating them. The V gene's germline CDR1 is SEHNR and CDR2 FQNEAQ (reference sequence). This CDR3 is CASSQDSYNEQFF. The DNA of the CDR3 is TGTGCCAGCAGCCAGGACTCCTACAATGAGCAGTTCTTC. The full variable domain, completed using reference TRBV7-9 and TRBJ2-1, is DTGVSQNPRHKITKRGQNVTFRCDPISEHNRLYWYRQTLGQGPEFLTYFQNEAQLEKSRLLSDRFSAERPKGSFSTLEIQRTEQGDSAMYLCASSQDSYNEQFFGPGTRLTVL.

This clonotype was picked up a small number of times. The chain joins TRBV5-6 to TRBJ2-7; D is uncertain. This CDR3 has 15 amino acids. Germline-derived CDR1 and CDR2 are SGHDT and YYEEEE. The ends were cut back, 5 bases at V and 5 bases at J, with 20 bases in the middle. CDR3 sequence reads: CASSYPMMYKDEQYF. The CDR3 nucleotides are TGTGCCAGCAGTTATCCAATGATGTACAAGGACGAGCAGTACTTC.

In its sample, this clonotype was seen a few times. The chain has TRBV7-2 and TRBJ2-3; D gene ambiguous. Trimming removed 1 base at V and 0 bases at J, with 8 bases between. Germline CDR1 SGHTA, CDR2 FQGNSA. The CDR3 has 15 residues. The CDR3 spells CASSLEYISTDTQYF. Written as DNA, the CDR3 is TGTGCCAGCAGCTTAGAGTATATTAGCACAGATACGCAGTATTTT.

The table lists this clonotype with many counts. This chain uses TRBV5-8 with TRBJ1-5, with D possibly TRBD1 on 5 matching bases. CDR1 is SGHTS, CDR2 YDEGEE, per germline. Trimming took off 2 bases at V and 4 bases at J, with 10 bases between the two ends. The CDR3 consists of 14 residues. The CDR3 loop is CASSFGGVNQPQHF. In nucleotides, the CDR3 is TGTGCCAGCAGCTTTGGAGGGGTGAATCAGCCCCAGCATTTT.

This clonotype has only a few counts. The chain combines TRBV9 with TRBJ2-5; D unresolved. Germline V gives CDR1 SGDLS, CDR2 YYNGEE. V gave up 4 bases and J gave up 5 bases, with 9 bases separating them. The CDR3 extends over 12 amino acids. As DNA, the CDR3 is TGTGCCAGCAGCCCTGGGTGGGAGACCCAGTACTTC. Its protein is CASSPGWETQYF.

The genes are TRBV3-1 and TRBJ2-1; unclear D gene. Per germline, CDR1 LGHDT and CDR2 YNNKEL (reference sequence). This CDR3 contains 17 residues. V lost 1 base and J lost 2, with 15 bases in between. The CDR3 DNA reads TGTGCCAGCAGCCAAGGGGTCAGTACGGAACCCTACAATGAGCAGTTCTTC. Its protein is CASSQGVSTEPYNEQFF.

The J gene is TRBJ2-1, the V gene TRBV24-1; 8 bases are a match to TRBD2. Trimming removed 1 base from V and 5 bases from J; junction bases left unmatched: 6. Germline V gene data show CDR1 as KGHDR and CDR2 as SFDVKD. The CDR3 loop spans 16 amino acids. For the CDR3, the DNA is TGTGCCACCAGTGATTTTGGGCGGGAGGAACACAATGAGCAGTTCTTC. Its protein is CATSDFGREEHNEQFF.

The J gene is TRBJ2-3, the V gene TRBV5-1; 12 bases are shared with TRBD2. The length of the CDR3 is 16 residues. Germline-derived CDR1 and CDR2 are SGHRS and YFSETQ. Trimming at V came to 4 bases and at J to 9 bases, leaving 12 bases not matched to a gene. The CDR3 sequence: CASSQPPGLAGQTQYF. CDR3 nucleotides: TGCGCCAGCAGCCAACCTCCGGGACTAGCGGGCCAAACGCAGTATTTT.

The CDR3 sequence: CASSALAGGSPSYNEQFF. The CDR3 DNA is TGTGCCAGCAGCGCCTTAGCGGGAGGGTCCCCCTCCTACAATGAGCAGTTCTTC. The chain employs TRBV7-6 and TRBJ2-1; 11 bases are a match to TRBD2. J gave up 0 bases and V 5 bases, and 9 bases lay outside the gene matches. CDR3 length equals 18 residues. Per germline, CDR1 SGHVS and CDR2 FNYEAQ. Full variable domain (missing parts from reference TRBV7-6 and TRBJ2-1): GAGVSQSPRYKVTKRGQDVALRCDPISGHVSLYWYRQALGQGPEFLTYFNYEAQQDKSGLPNDRFSAERPEGSISTLTIQRTEQRDSAMYRCASSALAGGSPSYNEQFFGPGTRLTVL.